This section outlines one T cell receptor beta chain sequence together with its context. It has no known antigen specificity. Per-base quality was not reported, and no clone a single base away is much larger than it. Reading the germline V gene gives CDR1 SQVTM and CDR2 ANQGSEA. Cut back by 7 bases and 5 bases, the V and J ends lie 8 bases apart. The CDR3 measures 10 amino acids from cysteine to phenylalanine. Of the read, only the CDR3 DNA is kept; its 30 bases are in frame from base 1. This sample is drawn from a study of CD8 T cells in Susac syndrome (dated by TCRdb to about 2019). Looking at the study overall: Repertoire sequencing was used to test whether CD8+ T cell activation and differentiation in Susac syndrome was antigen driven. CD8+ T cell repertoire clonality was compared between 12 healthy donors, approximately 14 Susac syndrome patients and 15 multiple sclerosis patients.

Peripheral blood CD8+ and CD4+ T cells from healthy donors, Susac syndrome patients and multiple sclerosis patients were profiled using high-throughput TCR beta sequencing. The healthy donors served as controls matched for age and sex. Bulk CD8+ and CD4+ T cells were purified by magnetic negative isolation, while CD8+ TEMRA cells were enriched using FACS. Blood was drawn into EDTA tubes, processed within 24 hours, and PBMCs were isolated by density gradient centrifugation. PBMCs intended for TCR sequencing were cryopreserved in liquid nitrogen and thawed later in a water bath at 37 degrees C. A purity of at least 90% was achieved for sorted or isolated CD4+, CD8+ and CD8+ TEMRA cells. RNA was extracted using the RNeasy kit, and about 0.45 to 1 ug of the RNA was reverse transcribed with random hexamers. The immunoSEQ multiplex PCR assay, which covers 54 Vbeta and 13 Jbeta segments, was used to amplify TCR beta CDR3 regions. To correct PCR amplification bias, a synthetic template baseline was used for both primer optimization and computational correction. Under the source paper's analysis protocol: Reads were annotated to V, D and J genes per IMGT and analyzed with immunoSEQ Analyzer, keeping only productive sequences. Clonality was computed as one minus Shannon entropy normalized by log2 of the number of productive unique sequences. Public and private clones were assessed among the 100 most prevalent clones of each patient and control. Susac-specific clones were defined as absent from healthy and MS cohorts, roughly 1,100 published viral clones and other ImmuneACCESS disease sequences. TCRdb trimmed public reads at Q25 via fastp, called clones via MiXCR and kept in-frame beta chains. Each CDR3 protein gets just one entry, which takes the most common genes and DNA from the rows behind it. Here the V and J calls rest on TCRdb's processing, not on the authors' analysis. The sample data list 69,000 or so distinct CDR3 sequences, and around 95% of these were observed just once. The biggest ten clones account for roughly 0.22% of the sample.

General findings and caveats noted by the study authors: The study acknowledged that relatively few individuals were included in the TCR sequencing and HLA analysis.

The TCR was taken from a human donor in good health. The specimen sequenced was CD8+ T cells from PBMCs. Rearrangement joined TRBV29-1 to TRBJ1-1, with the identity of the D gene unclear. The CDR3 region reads CSGWWTEAFF. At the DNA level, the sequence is TGCAGCGGGTGGTGGACTGAAGCTTTCTTT.